These 10 T cell receptor beta chains originate from one sample sequenced in a study of graft-versus-host responses after intestinal transplantation. Their specific antigens are unknown. Method: immunoSEQ multiplex PCR; TCRdb's copy keeps in-frame clones and lacks some. The data show 90,000 to 150,000 clones, 90% to 95% seen once. Sequencing was performed on unstimulated CD4+ T cells sorted from spleen or lymph node cells, taken before intestinal transplant. The source is a human donor who received an intestinal transplant.

The rearrangement joins TRBV27 to TRBJ2-1, with 9 bases aligning to TRBD2. In germline, CDR1 is MNHEY, CDR2 SMNVEV (reference sequence). The CDR3 runs to 17 residues. V gave up 5 bases and J gave up 3 bases; unmatched junction bases: 11. The CDR3: CASSPRPASGNYNEQFF. The CDR3 DNA follows: TGTGCCAGCAGTCCCCGGCCGGCTAGCGGGAACTACAATGAGCAGTTCTTC.

V gene TRBV9 combines with J gene TRBJ2-1; 7 nucleotides agree with TRBD2. The CDR3 totals 16 residues. Trimming took 3 bases from V and 3 from J; bases not matched to a gene: 9. Germline values: CDR1 SGDLS, CDR2 YYNGEE. CDR3 coding DNA: TGTGCCAGCAGCGCCTCCGGGACTACGATCTACAATGAGCAGTTCTTC. It specifies CASSASGTTIYNEQFF.

This clone was found a few times. The V call is TRBV11-2, the J call TRBJ2-2; no clear D. The germline gives CDR1 SGHAT, CDR2 FQNNGV. The CDR3 totals 13 residues. V gave up 3 bases and J gave up 6 bases, with 8 bases separating them. As DNA, the CDR3 is TGTGCCAGCAGCTTGGGGATACCCGGGGAGCTGTTTTTT. This encodes CASSLGIPGELFF.

The chain uses TRBV18 and TRBJ1-2; 9 nucleotides agree with TRBD1. Per germline, CDR1 KGHSH and CDR2 LQKENI. Trimming took 2 bases from V and 5 from J; bases not matched to a gene: 3. The CDR3 loop spans 14 amino acids. This chain's CDR3 is CASSPLGQGYGYTF. In DNA form, the CDR3 reads TGTGCCAGCTCACCATTAGGACAGGGGTATGGCTACACCTTC.

The rearrangement links TRBV18 to TRBJ1-1; 8 bases line up with TRBD1. Germline V lookup: CDR1 KGHSH, CDR2 LQKENI. The CDR3 is 15 amino acids. V lost 3 bases, J lost 1 base, and 4 bases stayed unmatched. The CDR3 region is CASSPQGQANTEAFF. CDR3 DNA: TGTGCCAGCTCACCGCAGGGACAGGCGAACACTGAAGCTTTCTTT.

This chain links TRBV10-3 with TRBJ1-1; maybe TRBD1 (6 bases). Germline V gene lookup returns CDR1 ENHRY and CDR2 SYGVKD. V was clipped by 4 bases and J by 5 bases, with 14 bases between them. The CDR3 has 14 amino acids. This CDR3 reads CAISVQQGKTEAFF. CDR3 bases: TGTGCCATCAGTGTGCAACAGGGAAAGACTGAAGCTTTCTTT.

V usage is TRBV27 and J usage is TRBJ2-5, with 11 nucleotides matching TRBD1. Losses at the gene ends were 4 bases for V and 4 bases for J; bases not matched to a gene: 8. In germline, CDR1 is MNHEY, CDR2 SMNVEV (reference sequence). The CDR3 runs 16 residues. The CDR3, as DNA: TGTGCCAGCAGTTCCTGGACAGGGGGCAGTAGAGAGACCCAGTACTTC. This translates into CASSSWTGGSRETQYF.

As for this clone: Other DNA sequences of this sample code for an identical CDR3. The chain joins TRBV19 to TRBJ2-5; no reliable D call. Germline loops: CDR1 LNHDA, CDR2 SQIVND (reference sequence). The CDR3 sequence is 11 residues long. V lost 3 bases, J lost 4 bases, and 3 bases lay in between. CDR3 bases: TGTGCCAGTAGTATGGGAGAGACCCAGTACTTC. Its protein is CASSMGETQYF.

The chain employs TRBV27 and TRBJ2-7; tentatively, D is TRBD2 (6 bases). Looked up from germline, CDR1 is MNHEY and CDR2 is SMNVEV (reference sequence). With 5 bases removed from V and 1 base from J, the gap between germline ends came to 24 bases. The CDR3 sequence is 18 residues long. CDR3 nucleotide sequence: TGTGCCAGCAGTCCTTCTAGGGGCAAAGGAGGGAAGTCCTACGAGCAGTACTTC. This encodes CASSPSRGKGGKSYEQYF.

The rearrangement links TRBV7-2 to TRBJ1-3, with D hard to call. This CDR3 is built from 14 residues. Trimming removed 2 bases at V and 4 bases at J, with 9 bases between. Germline V lookup: CDR1 SGHTA, CDR2 FQGNSA. The CDR3, as DNA: TGTGCCAGCAGCTTATTGAGGACGGGAAACACCATATATTTT. Amino acid sequence: CASSLLRTGNTIYF.